This T cell receptor beta chain was recorded in a study of cytomegalovirus exposure and HLA in healthy donors. Study results and caveats: An assumption of roughly uniform sequencing depth across donors underlay the presence/absence analyses. Evidence from a later analysis indicated that most CMV-associated TCR beta chains looked HLA-restricted.

Turning to this clone: What it recognizes is unknown.

Healthy bone marrow donors made up the donor group. The CDR3 spans 14 residues. Germline V gives CDR1 SGDLS, CDR2 YYNGEE. V lost 0 bases to trimming and J lost 7 bases, with 11 bases between them. 13 Jbeta primers and 60 Vbeta primers were used for the PCR. In the original processing: Unique TCR beta chains numbered around 80 million in a later analysis, with around 10 million shared. The repertoire was sequenced with immunoSEQ multiplex PCR; TCRdb's copy has only in-frame clones and lacks some. That table gives V, J and clone size, and the DNA gave D and trimming. The sample yields about 160,000 clones, over 75% seen once.

Material for sequencing was PBMCs. The TCR was taken from a woman aged 50 to 60 in good health and CMV-seropositive. The V call is TRBV9, the J call TRBJ2-1; D is possibly TRBD2 (6 bases). The CDR3 here is CASSVALATNEQFF. The DNA of the CDR3 is TGTGCCAGCAGCGTAGCACTAGCTACGAATGAGCAGTTCTTC.